This T cell receptor beta chain was sequenced during a study of OX40 agonist ivuxolimab in advanced cancers. Study information: Dosing consisted of intravenous ivuxolimab at 0.01 to 10 mg/kg every 2 weeks. Patients with hepatocellular carcinoma, melanoma, renal cell or head and neck cancer made up the dose-escalation patients.

Overall study findings and caveats: Some nonresponders additionally presented with little normalized T-cell clonal expansion.

TCRdb's table, derived via immunoSEQ multiplex PCR, lists solely in-frame clones and lacks some. The sample carries 48,000 or so clones, roughly 91% recorded once. It was autoimmune disease history or systemic immunosuppression that excluded patients. Note on this clone: Antigen unknown.

Germline V gene lookup returns CDR1 MGHRA and CDR2 YSYEKL. This CDR3 spans 17 amino acids. Losses at the gene ends were 1 base for V and 2 bases for J; bases not matched to a gene: 10. V and J are TRBV4-1 and TRBJ2-5; 7 positions match TRBD2. Sequences were derived from CD4+ or CD8+ T cells sorted from blood, sampled in a trial of the OX40 agonist ivuxolimab. This clonotype originated in an adult with an advanced solid tumor such as melanoma, head and neck, liver or kidney cancer. The chain's CDR3 is CASSQGEGDYFQETQYF. The CDR3 bases are TGCGCCAGCAGCCAAGGAGAAGGGGACTACTTTCAAGAGACCCAGTACTTC.